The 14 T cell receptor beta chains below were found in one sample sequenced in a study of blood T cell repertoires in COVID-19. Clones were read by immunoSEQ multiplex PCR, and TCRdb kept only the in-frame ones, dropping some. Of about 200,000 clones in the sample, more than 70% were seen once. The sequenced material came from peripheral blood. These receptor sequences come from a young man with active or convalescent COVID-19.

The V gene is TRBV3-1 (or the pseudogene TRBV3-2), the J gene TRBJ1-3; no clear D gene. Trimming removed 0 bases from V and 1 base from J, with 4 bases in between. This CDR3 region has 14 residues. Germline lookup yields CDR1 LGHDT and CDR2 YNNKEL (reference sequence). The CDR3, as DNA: TGTGCCAGCAGCCAAGACAATTCTGGAAACACCATATATTTT. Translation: CASSQDNSGNTIYF.

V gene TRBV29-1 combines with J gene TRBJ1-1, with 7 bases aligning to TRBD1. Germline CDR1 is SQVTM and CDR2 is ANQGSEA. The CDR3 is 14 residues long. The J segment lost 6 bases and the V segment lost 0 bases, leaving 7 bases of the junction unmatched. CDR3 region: CSVEENRGSSEAFF. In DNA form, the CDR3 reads TGCAGCGTTGAAGAAAACAGGGGTTCTTCTGAAGCTTTCTTT. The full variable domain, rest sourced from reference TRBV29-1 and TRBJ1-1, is SAVISQKPSRDICQRGTSLTIQCQVDSQVTMMFWYRQQPGQSLTLIATANQGSEATYESGFVIDKFPISRPNLTFSTLTVSNMSPEDSSIYLCSVEENRGSSEAFFGQGTRLTVV.

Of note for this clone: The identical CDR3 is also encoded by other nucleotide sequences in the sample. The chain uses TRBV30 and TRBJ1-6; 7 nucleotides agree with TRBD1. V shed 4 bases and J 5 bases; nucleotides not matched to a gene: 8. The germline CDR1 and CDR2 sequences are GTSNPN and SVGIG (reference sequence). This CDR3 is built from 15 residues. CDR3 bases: TGTGCCTGGACCTTGGGAGACAGGGATAATTCACCCCTCCACTTT. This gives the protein CAWTLGDRDNSPLHF.

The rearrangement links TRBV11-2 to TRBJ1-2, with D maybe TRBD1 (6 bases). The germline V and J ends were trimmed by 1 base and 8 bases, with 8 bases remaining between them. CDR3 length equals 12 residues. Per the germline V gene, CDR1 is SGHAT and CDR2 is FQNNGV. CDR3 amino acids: CASSLAGAGYTF. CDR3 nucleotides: TGTGCCAGCAGCTTAGCAGGGGCCGGCTACACCTTC.

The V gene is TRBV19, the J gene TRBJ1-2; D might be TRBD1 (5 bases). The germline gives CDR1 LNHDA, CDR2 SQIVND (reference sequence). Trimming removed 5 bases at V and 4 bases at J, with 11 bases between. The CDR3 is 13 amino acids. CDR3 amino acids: CASSSREGYGYTF. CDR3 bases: TGTGCCAGTAGTTCCAGGGAAGGCTATGGCTACACCTTC.

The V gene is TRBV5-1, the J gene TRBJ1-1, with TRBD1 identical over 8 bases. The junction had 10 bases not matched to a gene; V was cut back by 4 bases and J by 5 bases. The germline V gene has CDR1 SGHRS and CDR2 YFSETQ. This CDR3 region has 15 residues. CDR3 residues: CASSLAQGVLTEAFF. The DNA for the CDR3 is TGCGCCAGCAGCCTAGCACAGGGGGTGTTGACTGAAGCTTTCTTT.

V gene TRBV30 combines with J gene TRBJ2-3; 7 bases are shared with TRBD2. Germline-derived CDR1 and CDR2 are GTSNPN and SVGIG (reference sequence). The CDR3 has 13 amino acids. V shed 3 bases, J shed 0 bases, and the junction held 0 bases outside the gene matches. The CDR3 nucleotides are TGTGCCTGGAGGCGGGGGAGCACAGATACGCAGTATTTT. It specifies CAWRRGSTDTQYF. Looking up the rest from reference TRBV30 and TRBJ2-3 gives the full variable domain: SQTIHQWPATLVQPVGSPLSLECTVEGTSNPNLYWYRQAAGRGLQLLFYSVGIGQISSEVPQNLSASRPQDRQFILSSKKLLLSDSGFYLCAWRRGSTDTQYFGPGTRLTVL.

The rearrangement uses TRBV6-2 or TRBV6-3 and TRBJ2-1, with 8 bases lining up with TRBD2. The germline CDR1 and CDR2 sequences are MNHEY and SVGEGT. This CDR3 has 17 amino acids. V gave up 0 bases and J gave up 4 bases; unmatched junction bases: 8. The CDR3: CASSYSDGGGFYNEQFF. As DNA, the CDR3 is TGTGCCAGCAGTTACTCGGATGGCGGGGGGTTTTACAATGAGCAGTTCTTC.

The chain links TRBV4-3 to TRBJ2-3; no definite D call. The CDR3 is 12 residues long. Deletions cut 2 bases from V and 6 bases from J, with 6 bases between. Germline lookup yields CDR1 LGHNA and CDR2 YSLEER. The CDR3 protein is CASSQPPDTQYF. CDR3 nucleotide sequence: TGCGCCAGCAGCCAACCCCCGGATACGCAGTATTTT.

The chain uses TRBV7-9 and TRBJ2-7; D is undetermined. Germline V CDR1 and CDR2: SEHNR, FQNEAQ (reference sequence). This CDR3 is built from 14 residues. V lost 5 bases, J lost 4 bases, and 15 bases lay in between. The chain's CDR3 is CASSPASSEYEQYF. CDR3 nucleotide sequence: TGTGCCAGCAGCCCAGCGAGTTCAGAATACGAGCAGTACTTC.

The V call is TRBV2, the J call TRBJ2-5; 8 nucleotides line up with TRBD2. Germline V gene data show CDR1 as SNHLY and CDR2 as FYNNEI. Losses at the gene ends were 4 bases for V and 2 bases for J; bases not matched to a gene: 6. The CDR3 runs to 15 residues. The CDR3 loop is CASSGGIAGQETQYF. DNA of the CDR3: TGTGCCAGCAGTGGAGGGATAGCGGGACAAGAGACCCAGTACTTC.

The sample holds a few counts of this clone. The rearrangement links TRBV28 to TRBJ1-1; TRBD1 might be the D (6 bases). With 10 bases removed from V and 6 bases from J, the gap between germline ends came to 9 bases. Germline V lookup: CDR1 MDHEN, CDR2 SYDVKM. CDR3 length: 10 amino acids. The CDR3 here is CAIRGAEAFF. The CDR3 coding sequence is TGTGCCATCAGGGGCGCTGAAGCTTTCTTT. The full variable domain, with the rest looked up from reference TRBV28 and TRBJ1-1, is DVKVTQSSRYLVKRTGEKVFLECVQDMDHENMFWYRQDPGLGLRLIYFSYDVKMKEKGDIPEGYSVSREKKERFSLILESASTNQTSMYLCAIRGAEAFFGQGTRLTVV.

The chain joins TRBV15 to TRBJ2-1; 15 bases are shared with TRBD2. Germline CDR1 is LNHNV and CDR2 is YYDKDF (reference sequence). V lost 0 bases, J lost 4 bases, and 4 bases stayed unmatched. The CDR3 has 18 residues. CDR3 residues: CATSRDGGLAGGYNEQFF. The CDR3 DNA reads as TGTGCCACCAGCAGAGATGGGGGACTAGCGGGAGGATACAATGAGCAGTTCTTC.

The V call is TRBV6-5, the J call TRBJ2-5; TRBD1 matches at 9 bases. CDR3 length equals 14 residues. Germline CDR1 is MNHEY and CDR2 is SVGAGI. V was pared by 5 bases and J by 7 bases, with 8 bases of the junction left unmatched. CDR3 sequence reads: CASSPPGQGGTQYF. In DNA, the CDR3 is TGTGCCAGCAGTCCCCCGGGACAGGGAGGGACCCAGTACTTC.